This entry lists 29 T cell receptor beta chains sequenced from one sample in a study of blood T cell repertoires in COVID-19. Some clones are missing from TCRdb's copy, which holds only in-frame ones; the method was immunoSEQ multiplex PCR. This table holds roughly 120,000 clones, 70% to 85% found once. The material sequenced was peripheral blood. These receptors were obtained from a man aged 45 to 65 with acute or convalescent COVID-19.

V gene TRBV9 combines with J gene TRBJ1-2; D is unclear. CDR1 SGDLS and CDR2 YYNGEE come from the germline V gene. V was pared by 2 bases and J by 4 bases, with 9 bases between. This CDR3 is 13 amino acids long. The CDR3 protein is CASSVLGGYGYTF. In nucleotides, the CDR3 is TGTGCCAGCAGCGTCCTAGGAGGCTATGGCTACACCTTC. Full variable domain (outside the CDR3, taken from reference TRBV9 and TRBJ1-2): DSGVTQTPKHLITATGQRVTLRCSPRSGDLSVYWYQQSLDQGLQFLIQYYNGEERAKGNILERFSAQQFPDLHSELNLSSLELGDSALYFCASSVLGGYGYTFGSGTRLTVV.

This chain links TRBV28 with TRBJ2-3; 10 nucleotides match TRBD2. CDR3 length: 15 amino acids. Germline CDR1 and CDR2: MDHEN and SYDVKM. V was pared by 5 bases and J by 0 bases, with 2 bases of the junction left unmatched. In nucleotides, the CDR3 is TGTGCCAGCAGTGGACTAGCGGCTAGCACAGATACGCAGTATTTT. It specifies CASSGLAASTDTQYF.

This chain links TRBV19 with TRBJ2-1, with TRBD1 matching 9 bases. Germline values: CDR1 LNHDA, CDR2 SQIVND (reference sequence). The ends lost 4 bases at V and 10 bases at J; junction bases unmatched: 11. The CDR3 consists of 15 residues. The CDR3 here is CASSTSGTGWEEQFF. For the CDR3, the DNA is TGTGCCAGTAGTACCTCCGGGACAGGGTGGGAGGAGCAGTTCTTC.

The chain joins TRBV27 to TRBJ1-1; D not resolved. Between the trimmed V and J ends, which lost 5 bases and 6 bases, there was a span of 16 bases. This CDR3 spans 14 amino acids. Germline-derived CDR1 and CDR2 are MNHEY and SMNVEV (reference sequence). The CDR3 here is CASSAALYASEAFF. The CDR3, as DNA: TGTGCCAGCAGTGCCGCTCTATATGCCTCTGAAGCTTTCTTT.

This clone has only a few counts. The V gene is TRBV27, the J gene TRBJ2-7, with D unclear. Trimming shortened V by 2 bases and J by 1 base, and 18 bases separated the two germline ends. The length of the CDR3 is 17 residues. The V gene's germline CDR1 is MNHEY and CDR2 SMNVEV (reference sequence). The CDR3 spells CASSLPSVRLPSYEQYF. The CDR3 nucleotides are TGTGCCAGCAGTTTACCCTCAGTGAGACTGCCATCCTACGAGCAGTACTTC.

J is TRBJ2-3 and V is TRBV10-2, with 9 bases identical to TRBD2. V was clipped by 3 bases and J by 6 bases; unmatched bases: 13. CDR3 length equals 17 residues. CDR1 and CDR2 from the germline V gene are WSHSY and SAAADI. Here the CDR3 DNA reads TGCGCCAGCAGTGACGGGGCGGGAGGGAGCGTTAGGGATACGCAGTATTTT. Protein sequence: CASSDGAGGSVRDTQYF.

This rearrangement joins TRBV5-4 to TRBJ2-1, with 7 bases fitting TRBD2. The germline V gene has CDR1 SGHNT and CDR2 YYREEE (reference sequence). This CDR3 comprises 14 residues. The V segment lost 4 bases and the J segment 8 bases; nucleotides outside the gene matches: 9. CDR3 nucleotide sequence: TGTGCCAGCAGCCCGCGTTTGGGGGGGGATGAGCAGTTCTTC. Translation: CASSPRLGGDEQFF.

The chain couples TRBV3-1 (or the pseudogene TRBV3-2) to TRBJ1-6; TRBD1 is a possible D gene (5 bases). Trimming removed 1 base at V and 9 bases at J, with 16 bases between. CDR3 size: 16 residues. Per germline, CDR1 LGHDT and CDR2 YNNKEL (reference sequence). CDR3 bases: TGTGCCAGCAGCCAAGGGGGGGGACTAGGCGGTTCACCCCTCCACTTT. Translated, it gives CASSQGGGLGGSPLHF.

This sequence joins TRBV6-1 and TRBJ2-7, with D possibly matching TRBD1 (5 bases). Germline assignment: CDR1 MNHNS and CDR2 SASEGT. The CDR3 runs to 15 residues. V was clipped by 0 bases and J by 0 bases, with 9 bases between them. The CDR3 region has the DNA TGTGCCAGCAGTGAAGCGGCAGGGCCCTCCTACGAGCAGTACTTC. It is translated as CASSEAAGPSYEQYF.

V gene TRBV6-6 combines with J gene TRBJ1-1, with TRBD1 as a possible D gene (6 bases). This CDR3 has 14 amino acids. The V gene's germline CDR1 is MNHNY and CDR2 SVGAGI (reference sequence). Deletions cut 4 bases from V and 1 base from J, with 10 bases between. The CDR3 bases are TGTGCCAGCAGTTGGACAGTGGGGAACACTGAAGCTTTCTTT. Translating gives CASSWTVGNTEAFF.

This sequence joins TRBV28 and TRBJ2-6, with D perhaps matching TRBD2 (5 bases). V was trimmed by 3 bases and J by 0 bases, leaving 15 bases between them. The CDR3 length is 18 residues. Germline CDR1 reads MDHEN; CDR2 reads SYDVKM. CDR3 residues: CASSFWAGVSSGANVLTF. The CDR3, as DNA: TGTGCCAGCAGTTTCTGGGCCGGGGTTAGCTCTGGGGCCAACGTCCTGACTTTC.

The rearrangement links TRBV7-9 to TRBJ1-4, with 10 positions matching TRBD1. CDR3 length: 18 amino acids. V shed 5 bases, J shed 2 bases, and the junction held 11 bases outside the gene matches. Germline V gene lookup returns CDR1 SEHNR and CDR2 FQNEAQ (reference sequence). CDR3 nucleotides: TGTGCCAGCAGCGACCACTCCGGGACAGGGGACACTAATGAAAAACTGTTTTTT. Translating it yields CASSDHSGTGDTNEKLFF.

The table lists this clone with a count of one. The rearrangement joins TRBV10-3 to TRBJ2-1, with TRBD2 identical over 7 bases. This CDR3 spans 17 amino acids. From germline, CDR1 is ENHRY and CDR2 SYGVKD. V dropped 0 bases and J dropped 3; count of bases not matched to a gene: 8. The DNA of the CDR3 is TGTGCCATCAGTGAGTCGGAAGGGCTAGCGGACTACAATGAGCAGTTCTTC. It yields the protein CAISESEGLADYNEQFF.

V is TRBV5-6 and J is TRBJ1-2; 7 bases fit TRBD1. The V segment lost 0 bases and the J segment 8 bases; nucleotides outside the gene matches: 4. The CDR3 runs 13 residues. Germline assignment: CDR1 SGHDT and CDR2 YYEEEE. CDR3 nucleotide sequence: TGTGCCAGCAGCTTGGACAGGGGAAAAGGCTACACCTTC. This encodes CASSLDRGKGYTF.

The chain combines TRBV4-1 with TRBJ1-2; D perhaps matches TRBD1 (6 bases). The V and J ends lost 3 bases and 4 bases respectively, with 9 bases between them. The CDR3 covers 13 residues. CDR1 and CDR2 (germline): MGHRA, YSYEKL. CDR3 in DNA: TGCGCCAGCAGCCACGAGACAGGCTATGGCTACACCTTC. This gives the protein CASSHETGYGYTF.

V is TRBV19 and J is TRBJ2-1; maybe TRBD2 (6 bases). Germline loops: CDR1 LNHDA, CDR2 SQIVND (reference sequence). This CDR3 has 14 residues. V was clipped by 3 bases and J by 2 bases, with 8 bases between them. CDR3 loop: CASSMGGAYNEQFF. The CDR3 nucleotides are TGTGCCAGTAGTATGGGCGGGGCCTACAATGAGCAGTTCTTC. Complete variable domain (other parts from reference TRBV19 and TRBJ2-1): DGGITQSPKYLFRKEGQNVTLSCEQNLNHDAMYWYRQDPGQGLRLIYYSQIVNDFQKGDIAEGYSVSREKKESFPLTVTSAQKNPTAFYLCASSMGGAYNEQFFGPGTRLTVL.

V usage is TRBV30 and J usage is TRBJ1-1; TRBD1 might be the D (6 bases). The CDR3 is 14 residues long. V lost 0 bases, J lost 5 bases, and 13 bases lay in between. Germline CDR1 is GTSNPN and CDR2 is SVGIG (reference sequence). The CDR3 DNA is TGTGCCTGGAGTGTCCCTACAGGGAGAACTGAAGCTTTCTTT. Its protein product is CAWSVPTGRTEAFF.

V and J are TRBV2 and TRBJ2-7; 7 bases fit TRBD1. CDR1 and CDR2 from the germline V gene are SNHLY and FYNNEI. The CDR3 covers 12 residues. Losses at the gene ends were 4 bases for V and 7 bases for J; bases not matched to a gene: 4. The CDR3 coding sequence is TGTGCCAGCAGTGCCCAGGGGGAAGAGCAGTACTTC. Translation: CASSAQGEEQYF. The full variable domain, completed using reference TRBV2 and TRBJ2-7, is EPEVTQTPSHQVTQMGQEVILRCVPISNHLYFYWYRQILGQKVEFLVSFYNNEISEKSEIFDDQFSVERPDGSNFTLKIRSTKLEDSAMYFCASSAQGEEQYFGPGTRLTVT.

The chain is built from TRBV28 and TRBJ2-5; D is undetermined. V lost 2 bases to trimming and J lost 2 bases, with 12 bases between them. Germline V gene lookup returns CDR1 MDHEN and CDR2 SYDVKM. The CDR3 has 15 residues. The CDR3 coding sequence is TGTGCCAGCAGTTTACCCTCTGGCGGACAAGAGACCCAGTACTTC. Its protein product is CASSLPSGGQETQYF.

J is TRBJ1-3 and V is TRBV7-2, with TRBD1 matching over 7 bases. Trimming at V came to 5 bases and at J to 0 bases, leaving 7 bases not matched to a gene. Germline V CDR1 and CDR2: SGHTA, FQGNSA. The CDR3 loop spans 16 amino acids. The CDR3 DNA reads as TGTGCCAGCAGCCAAGGGGGCGGTTTCTCTGGAAACACCATATATTTT. Encoded protein: CASSQGGGFSGNTIYF.

The rearrangement joins TRBV30 to TRBJ1-5, with 8 bases that match TRBD1. Trimming took 5 bases from V and 0 from J; bases not matched to a gene: 3. The CDR3 is 14 residues long. Germline CDR1 reads GTSNPN; CDR2 reads SVGIG (reference sequence). CDR3 bases: TGTGCCTGGGACAGGGGATATAGCAATCAGCCCCAGCATTTT. Protein: CAWDRGYSNQPQHF.

The genes are TRBV4-1 and TRBJ2-3; 8 bases align to TRBD2. The CDR3 is 18 residues long. Germline V gene lookup returns CDR1 MGHRA and CDR2 YSYEKL. V shed 2 bases and J 0 bases; nucleotides not matched to a gene: 10. The CDR3 is CASSQQSGGAASTDTQYF. The CDR3 DNA sequence: TGCGCCAGCAGCCAACAGTCCGGGGGGGCGGCTAGCACAGATACGCAGTATTTT.

This sequence joins TRBV7-3 and TRBJ2-2; D gene uncertain. CDR3 length: 14 amino acids. CDR1 SGHTA and CDR2 FQGTGA come from the germline V gene. Between the trimmed V and J ends, which lost 4 bases and 2 bases, there was a span of 8 bases. CDR3 residues: CASSSTYNTGELFF. CDR3 bases: TGTGCCAGCAGCTCGACTTATAACACCGGGGAGCTGTTTTTT.

The rearrangement uses TRBV5-1 and TRBJ2-5, with 13 bases lining up with TRBD2. In germline, CDR1 is SGHRS, CDR2 YFSETQ. CDR3 length equals 16 residues. The J segment lost 3 bases and the V segment lost 9 bases, leaving 11 bases of the junction unmatched. CDR3 coding DNA: TGCGCCACAACCCGGGGGGGGACTAGCGGGAAAGAGACCCAGTACTTC. Translation gives CATTRGGTSGKETQYF.

The rearrangement uses TRBV5-1 and TRBJ2-7; maybe TRBD1 (6 bases). Trimming left V 0 bases short and J 4 bases short, with 11 bases between. In germline, CDR1 is SGHRS, CDR2 YFSETQ. The CDR3 is made up of 14 amino acids. The CDR3 spells CASSLGGHPYEQYF. In DNA form, the CDR3 reads TGCGCCAGCAGCTTGGGGGGACACCCATACGAGCAGTACTTC.

The rearrangement uses TRBV11-2 and TRBJ1-1; D possibly corresponds to TRBD1 (6 bases). The V end lost 4 bases, the J end lost 5 bases, and 8 bases lay between the germline ends. CDR1 and CDR2 from the germline V gene are SGHAT and FQNNGV. The CDR3 covers 12 residues. CDR3 bases: TGTGCCAGCAGCTCAGGGGTGACTGAAGCTTTCTTT. This sequence encodes CASSSGVTEAFF.

The chain combines TRBV3-1 (or the pseudogene TRBV3-2) with TRBJ2-5; 7 bases fit TRBD2. CDR3 length: 15 amino acids. Germline loops: CDR1 LGHDT, CDR2 YNNKEL (reference sequence). V was clipped by 4 bases and J by 2 bases; unmatched bases: 7. In DNA form, the CDR3 reads TGTGCCAGCAGCCGCCTGCGGGGAGGGCAAGAGACCCAGTACTTC. Protein: CASSRLRGGQETQYF.

This clone was seen a single time. CDR3 DNA sequence: TGCGCCAGCAGCTTCCGCGCGGCCACCGGGGAGCTGTTTTTT. It codes for CASSFRAATGELFF. The rearrangement links TRBV5-1 to TRBJ2-2; no clear D gene. Trimming pared 2 bases from V and 4 bases from J, leaving 9 bases between. CDR1 SGHRS and CDR2 YFSETQ come from the germline V gene. This CDR3 comprises 14 residues.

This chain joins TRBV27 and TRBJ2-7; perhaps TRBD1 as D (6 bases). The V end lost 5 bases, the J end lost 6 bases, and 11 bases lay between the germline ends. This CDR3 contains 12 residues. Germline-derived CDR1 and CDR2 are MNHEY and SMNVEV (reference sequence). This CDR3 reads CASSTTGLEQYF. The DNA of the CDR3 is TGTGCCAGCAGTACAACAGGGCTCGAGCAGTACTTC.